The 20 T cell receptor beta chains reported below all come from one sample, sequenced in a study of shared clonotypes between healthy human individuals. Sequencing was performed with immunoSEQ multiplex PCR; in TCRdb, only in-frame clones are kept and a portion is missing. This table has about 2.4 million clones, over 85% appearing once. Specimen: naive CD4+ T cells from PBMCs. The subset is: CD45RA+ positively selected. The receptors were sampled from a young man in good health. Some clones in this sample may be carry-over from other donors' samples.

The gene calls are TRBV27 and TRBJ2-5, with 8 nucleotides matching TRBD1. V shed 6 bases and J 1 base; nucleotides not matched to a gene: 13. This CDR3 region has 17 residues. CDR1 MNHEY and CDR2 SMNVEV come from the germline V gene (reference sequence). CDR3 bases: TGTGCCAGCAGATTGGGGACAGGCTTGGGAGTCCAAGAGACCCAGTACTTC. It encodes CASRLGTGLGVQETQYF.

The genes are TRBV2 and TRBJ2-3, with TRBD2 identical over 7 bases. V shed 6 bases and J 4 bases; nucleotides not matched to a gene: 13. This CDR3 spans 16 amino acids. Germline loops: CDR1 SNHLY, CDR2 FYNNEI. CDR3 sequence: CASRGWGLRDADTQYF. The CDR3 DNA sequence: TGTGCCAGCAGGGGGTGGGGACTACGGGACGCAGATACGCAGTATTTT.

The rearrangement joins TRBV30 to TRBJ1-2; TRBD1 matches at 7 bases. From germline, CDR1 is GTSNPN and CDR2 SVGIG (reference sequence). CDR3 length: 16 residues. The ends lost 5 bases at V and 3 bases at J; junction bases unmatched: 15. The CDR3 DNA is TGTGCCTGGGAGATAAAGATGACAGGGAGCTACTATGGCTACACCTTC. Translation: CAWEIKMTGSYYGYTF.

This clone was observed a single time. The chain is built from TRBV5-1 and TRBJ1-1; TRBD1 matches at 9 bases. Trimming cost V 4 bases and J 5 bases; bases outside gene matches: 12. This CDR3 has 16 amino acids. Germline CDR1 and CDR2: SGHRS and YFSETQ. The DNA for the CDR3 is TGCGCCAGCAGCATAGCAACAGGGGGCTCTTGGACTGAAGCTTTCTTT. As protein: CASSIATGGSWTEAFF. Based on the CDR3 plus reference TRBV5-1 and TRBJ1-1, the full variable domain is KAGVTQTPRYLIKTRGQQVTLSCSPISGHRSVSWYQQTPGQGLQFLFEYFSETQRNKGNFPGRFSGRQFSNSRSEMNVSTLELGDSALYLCASSIATGGSWTEAFFGQGTRLTVV.

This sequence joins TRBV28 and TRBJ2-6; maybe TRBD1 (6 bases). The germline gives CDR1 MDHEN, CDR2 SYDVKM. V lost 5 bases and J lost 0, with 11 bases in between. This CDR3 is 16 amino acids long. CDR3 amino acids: CASSTNRVSGANVLTF. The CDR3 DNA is TGTGCCAGCAGTACCAACAGGGTCTCTGGGGCCAACGTCCTGACTTTC.

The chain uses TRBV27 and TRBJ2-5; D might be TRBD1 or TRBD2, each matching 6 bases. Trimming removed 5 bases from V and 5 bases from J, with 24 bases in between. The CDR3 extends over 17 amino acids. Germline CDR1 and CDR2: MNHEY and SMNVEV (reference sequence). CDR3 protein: CASSPTGGFFHSETQYF. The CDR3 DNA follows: TGTGCCAGCAGTCCGACAGGAGGGTTCTTTCACTCCGAGACCCAGTACTTC.

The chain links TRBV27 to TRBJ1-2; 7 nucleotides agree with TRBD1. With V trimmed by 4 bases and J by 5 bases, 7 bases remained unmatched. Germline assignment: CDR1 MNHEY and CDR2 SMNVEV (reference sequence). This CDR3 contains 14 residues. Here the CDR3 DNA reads TGTGCCAGCAGTTCGAGGGGGCGCCGTTATGGCTACACCTTC. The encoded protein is CASSSRGRRYGYTF.

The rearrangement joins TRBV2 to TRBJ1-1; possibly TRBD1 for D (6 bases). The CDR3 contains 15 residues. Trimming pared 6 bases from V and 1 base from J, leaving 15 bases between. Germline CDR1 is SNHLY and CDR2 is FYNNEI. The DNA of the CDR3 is TGTGCCAGCAGGGAGAGCAGGGGATGGAACACTGAAGCTTTCTTT. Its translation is CASRESRGWNTEAFF. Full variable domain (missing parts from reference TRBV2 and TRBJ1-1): EPEVTQTPSHQVTQMGQEVILRCVPISNHLYFYWYRQILGQKVEFLVSFYNNEISEKSEIFDDQFSVERPDGSNFTLKIRSTKLEDSAMYFCASRESRGWNTEAFFGQGTRLTVV.

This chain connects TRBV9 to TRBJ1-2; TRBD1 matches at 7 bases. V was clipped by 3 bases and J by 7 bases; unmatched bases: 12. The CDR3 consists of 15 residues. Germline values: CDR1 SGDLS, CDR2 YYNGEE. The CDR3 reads CASSARDSQTAGYTF. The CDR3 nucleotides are TGTGCCAGCAGCGCACGGGACAGCCAAACTGCTGGCTACACCTTC. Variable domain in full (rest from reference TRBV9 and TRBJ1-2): DSGVTQTPKHLITATGQRVTLRCSPRSGDLSVYWYQQSLDQGLQFLIQYYNGEERAKGNILERFSAQQFPDLHSELNLSSLELGDSALYFCASSARDSQTAGYTFGSGTRLTVV.

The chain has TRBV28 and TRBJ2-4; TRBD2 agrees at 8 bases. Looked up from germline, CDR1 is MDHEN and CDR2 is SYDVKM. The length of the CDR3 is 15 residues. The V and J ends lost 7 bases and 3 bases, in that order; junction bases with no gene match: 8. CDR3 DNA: TGTGCCAGCACCCAGCGGGGGTACGACAAAAACATTCAGTACTTC. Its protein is CASTQRGYDKNIQYF.

CDR3 DNA: TGTGCCAGCAGCTTACGGCTAGCCCTAACCGTCACAGATACGCAGTATTTT. This encodes CASSLRLALTVTDTQYF. This rearrangement joins TRBV7-2 to TRBJ2-3, with D possibly being TRBD2 (5 bases). This CDR3 spans 17 amino acids. Looked up from germline, CDR1 is SGHTA and CDR2 is FQGNSA. Deletions cut 2 bases from V and 2 bases from J, with 17 bases between. Filled out from reference TRBV7-2 and TRBJ2-3, the complete variable domain reads GAGVSQSPSNKVTEKGKDVELRCDPISGHTALYWYRQSLGQGLEFLIYFQGNSAPDKSGLPSDRFSAERTGGSVSTLTIQRTQQEDSAVYLCASSLRLALTVTDTQYFGPGTRLTVL.

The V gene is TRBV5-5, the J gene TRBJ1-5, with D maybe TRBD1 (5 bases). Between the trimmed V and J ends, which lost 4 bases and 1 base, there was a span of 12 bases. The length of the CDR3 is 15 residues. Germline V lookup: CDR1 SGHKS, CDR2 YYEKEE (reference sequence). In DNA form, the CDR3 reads TGTGCCAGCAGCCCCCAGGGAACGAGCAATCAGCCCCAGCATTTT. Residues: CASSPQGTSNQPQHF.

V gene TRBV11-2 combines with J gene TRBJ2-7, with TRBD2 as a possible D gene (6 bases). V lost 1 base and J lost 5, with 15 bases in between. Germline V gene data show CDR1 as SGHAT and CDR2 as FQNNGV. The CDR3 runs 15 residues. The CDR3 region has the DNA TGTGCCAGCAGCTTAGCCCACGGGAGTCCCAACGAGCAGTACTTC. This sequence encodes CASSLAHGSPNEQYF.

The CDR3, as DNA: TGCGCCAGCAGCTTACCCCGGCCCCCGAACACTGAAGCTTTCTTT. Translating it yields CASSLPRPPNTEAFF. V and J are TRBV5-1 and TRBJ1-1; D remains ambiguous. Germline V gives CDR1 SGHRS, CDR2 YFSETQ. V lost 2 bases and J 1 base, leaving 12 bases between the germline ends. The CDR3 loop spans 15 amino acids. Looking up the rest from reference TRBV5-1 and TRBJ1-1 gives the full variable domain: KAGVTQTPRYLIKTRGQQVTLSCSPISGHRSVSWYQQTPGQGLQFLFEYFSETQRNKGNFPGRFSGRQFSNSRSEMNVSTLELGDSALYLCASSLPRPPNTEAFFGQGTRLTVV.

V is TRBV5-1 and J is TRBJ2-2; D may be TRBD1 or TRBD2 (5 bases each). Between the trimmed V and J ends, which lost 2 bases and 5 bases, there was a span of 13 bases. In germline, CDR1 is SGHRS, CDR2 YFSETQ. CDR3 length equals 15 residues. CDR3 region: CASSLLDGQTGELFF. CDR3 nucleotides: TGCGCCAGCAGCTTACTAGACGGACAAACCGGGGAGCTGTTTTTT.

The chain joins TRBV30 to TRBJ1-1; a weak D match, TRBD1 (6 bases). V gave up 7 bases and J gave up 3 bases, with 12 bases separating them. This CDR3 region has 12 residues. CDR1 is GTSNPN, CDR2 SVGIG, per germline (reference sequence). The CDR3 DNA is TGTGCCTTACAGGGATGGGACACTGAAGCTTTCTTT. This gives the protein CALQGWDTEAFF.

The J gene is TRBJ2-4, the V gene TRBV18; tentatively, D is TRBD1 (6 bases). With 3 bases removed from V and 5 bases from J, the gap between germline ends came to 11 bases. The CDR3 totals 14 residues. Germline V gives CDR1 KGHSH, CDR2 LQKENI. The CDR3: CASSPDRNQNIQYF. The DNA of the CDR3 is TGTGCCAGCTCACCTGACAGGAATCAAAACATTCAGTACTTC.

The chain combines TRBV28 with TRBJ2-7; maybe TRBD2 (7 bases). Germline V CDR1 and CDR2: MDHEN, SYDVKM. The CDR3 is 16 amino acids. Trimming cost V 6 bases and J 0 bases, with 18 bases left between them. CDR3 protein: CASSPIGGRASYEQYF. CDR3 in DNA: TGTGCCAGCAGCCCGATAGGGGGGAGGGCCTCCTACGAGCAGTACTTC.

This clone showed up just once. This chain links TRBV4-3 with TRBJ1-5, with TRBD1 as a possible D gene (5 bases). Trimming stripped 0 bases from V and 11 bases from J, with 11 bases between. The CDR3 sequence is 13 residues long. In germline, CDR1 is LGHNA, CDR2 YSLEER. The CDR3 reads CASSQDDGAAQHF. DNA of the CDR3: TGCGCCAGCAGCCAAGATGACGGGGCAGCCCAGCATTTT.

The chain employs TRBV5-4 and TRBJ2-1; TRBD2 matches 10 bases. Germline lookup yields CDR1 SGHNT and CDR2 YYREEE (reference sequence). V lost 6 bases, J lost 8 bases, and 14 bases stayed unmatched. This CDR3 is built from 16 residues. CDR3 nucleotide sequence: TGTGCCAGCATCACTAGGGGGGCTAGCGGGAGCGATGAGCAGTTCTTC. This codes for CASITRGASGSDEQFF.